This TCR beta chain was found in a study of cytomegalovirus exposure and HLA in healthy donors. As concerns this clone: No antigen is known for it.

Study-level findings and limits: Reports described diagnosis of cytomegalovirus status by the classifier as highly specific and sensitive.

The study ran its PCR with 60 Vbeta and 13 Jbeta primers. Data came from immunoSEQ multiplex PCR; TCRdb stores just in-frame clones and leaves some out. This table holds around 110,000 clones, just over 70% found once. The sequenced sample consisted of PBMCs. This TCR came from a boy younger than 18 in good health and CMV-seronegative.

CDR3 sequence reads: CASVLGGGANYGYTF. For the CDR3, the DNA is TGTGCCAGCGTCCTAGGGGGGGGAGCTAACTATGGCTACACCTTC. J is TRBJ1-2 and V is TRBV6-4; a weak D match, TRBD1 (6 bases). Germline V CDR1 and CDR2: MRHNA, SNTAGT. The CDR3 consists of 15 residues. Trimming stripped 8 bases from V and 0 bases from J, with 16 bases between.